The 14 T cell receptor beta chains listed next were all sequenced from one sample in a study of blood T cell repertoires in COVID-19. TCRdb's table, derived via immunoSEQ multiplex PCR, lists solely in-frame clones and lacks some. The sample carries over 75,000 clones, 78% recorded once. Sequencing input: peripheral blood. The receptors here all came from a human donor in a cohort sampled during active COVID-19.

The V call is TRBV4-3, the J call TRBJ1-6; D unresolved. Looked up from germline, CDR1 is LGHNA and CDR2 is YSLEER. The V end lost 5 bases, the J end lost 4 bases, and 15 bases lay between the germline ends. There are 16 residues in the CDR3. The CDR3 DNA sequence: TGCGCCAGCAGCTCGACCCTGACAATTTATAATTCACCCCTCCACTTT. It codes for CASSSTLTIYNSPLHF.

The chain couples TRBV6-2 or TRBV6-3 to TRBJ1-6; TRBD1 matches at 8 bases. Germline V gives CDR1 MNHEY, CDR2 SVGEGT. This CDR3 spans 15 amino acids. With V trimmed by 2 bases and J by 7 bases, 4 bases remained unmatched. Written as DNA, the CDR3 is TGTGCCAGCAGTTACCGGACAGGGAGGAATTCACCCCTCCACTTT. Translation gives CASSYRTGRNSPLHF.

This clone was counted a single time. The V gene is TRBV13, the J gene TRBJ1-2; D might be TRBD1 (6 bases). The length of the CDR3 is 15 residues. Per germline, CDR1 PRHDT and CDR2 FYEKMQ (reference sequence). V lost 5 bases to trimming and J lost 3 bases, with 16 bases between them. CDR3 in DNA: TGTGCCAGCAGCCCGCCCTCGGACAGAGACTATGGCTACACCTTC. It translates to CASSPPSDRDYGYTF.

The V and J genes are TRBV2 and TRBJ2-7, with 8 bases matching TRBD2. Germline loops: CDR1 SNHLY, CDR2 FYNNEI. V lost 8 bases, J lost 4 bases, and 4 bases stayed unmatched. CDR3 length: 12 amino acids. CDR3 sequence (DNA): TGTGCCAGCCGCGGGGGGCGGTACGAGCAGTACTTC. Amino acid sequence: CASRGGRYEQYF. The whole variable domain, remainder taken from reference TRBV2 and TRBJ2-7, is EPEVTQTPSHQVTQMGQEVILRCVPISNHLYFYWYRQILGQKVEFLVSFYNNEISEKSEIFDDQFSVERPDGSNFTLKIRSTKLEDSAMYFCASRGGRYEQYFGPGTRLTVT.

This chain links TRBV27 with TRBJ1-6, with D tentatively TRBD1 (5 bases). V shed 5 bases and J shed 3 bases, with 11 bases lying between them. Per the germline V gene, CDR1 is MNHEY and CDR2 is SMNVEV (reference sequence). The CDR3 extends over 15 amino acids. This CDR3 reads CASSPWGGYNSPLHF. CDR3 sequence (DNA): TGTGCCAGCAGTCCCTGGGGGGGCTATAATTCACCCCTCCACTTT.

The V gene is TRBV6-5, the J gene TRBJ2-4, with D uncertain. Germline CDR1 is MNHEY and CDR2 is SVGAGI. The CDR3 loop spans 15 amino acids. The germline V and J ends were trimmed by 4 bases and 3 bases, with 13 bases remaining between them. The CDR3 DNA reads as TGTGCCAGCAGTTCATATCCGGGTAACAAAAACATTCAGTACTTC. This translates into CASSSYPGNKNIQYF.

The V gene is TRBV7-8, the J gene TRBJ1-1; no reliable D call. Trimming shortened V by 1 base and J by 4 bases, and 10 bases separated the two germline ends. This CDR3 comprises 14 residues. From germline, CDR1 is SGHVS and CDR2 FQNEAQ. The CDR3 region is CASSLVAGLTEAFF. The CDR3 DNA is TGTGCCAGCAGCTTAGTGGCAGGCCTCACTGAAGCTTTCTTT.

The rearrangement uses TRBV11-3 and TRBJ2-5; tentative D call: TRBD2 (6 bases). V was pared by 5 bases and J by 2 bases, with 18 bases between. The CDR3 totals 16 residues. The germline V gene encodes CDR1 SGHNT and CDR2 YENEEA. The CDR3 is CASSPLDLSGQETQYF. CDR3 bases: TGTGCCAGCAGCCCTCTTGATCTTAGCGGACAAGAGACCCAGTACTTC.

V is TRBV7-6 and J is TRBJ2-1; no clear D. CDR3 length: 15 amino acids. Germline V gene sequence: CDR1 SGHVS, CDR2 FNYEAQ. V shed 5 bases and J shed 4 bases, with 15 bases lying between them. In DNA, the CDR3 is TGTGCCAGCAGCCCAGGAATCTCAGCTTACAATGAGCAGTTCTTC. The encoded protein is CASSPGISAYNEQFF. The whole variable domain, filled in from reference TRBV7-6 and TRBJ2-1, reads GAGVSQSPRYKVTKRGQDVALRCDPISGHVSLYWYRQALGQGPEFLTYFNYEAQQDKSGLPNDRFSAERPEGSISTLTIQRTEQRDSAMYRCASSPGISAYNEQFFGPGTRLTVL.

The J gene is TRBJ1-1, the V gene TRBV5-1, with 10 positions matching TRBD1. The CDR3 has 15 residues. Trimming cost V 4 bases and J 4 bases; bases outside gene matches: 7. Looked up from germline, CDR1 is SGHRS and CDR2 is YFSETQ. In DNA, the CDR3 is TGCGCCAGCAGCACCGCGACAGGGGGCCTCACTGAAGCTTTCTTT. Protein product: CASSTATGGLTEAFF.

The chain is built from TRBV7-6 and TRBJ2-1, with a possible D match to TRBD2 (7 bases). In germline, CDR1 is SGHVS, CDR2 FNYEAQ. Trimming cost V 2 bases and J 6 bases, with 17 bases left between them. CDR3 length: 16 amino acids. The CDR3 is CASSLYGGANINEQFF. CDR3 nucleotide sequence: TGTGCCAGCAGCTTATATGGGGGGGCGAATATCAATGAGCAGTTCTTC.

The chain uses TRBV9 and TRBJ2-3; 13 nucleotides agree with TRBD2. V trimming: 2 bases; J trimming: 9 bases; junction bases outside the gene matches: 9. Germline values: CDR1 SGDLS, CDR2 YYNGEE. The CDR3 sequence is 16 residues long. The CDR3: CASSVLLAGGQGTQYF. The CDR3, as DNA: TGTGCCAGCAGCGTCCTACTAGCGGGGGGGCAGGGAACGCAGTATTTT.

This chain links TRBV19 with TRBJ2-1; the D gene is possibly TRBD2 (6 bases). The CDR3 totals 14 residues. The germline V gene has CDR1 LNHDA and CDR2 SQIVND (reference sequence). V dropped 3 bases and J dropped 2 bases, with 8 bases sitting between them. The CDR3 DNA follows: TGTGCCAGTAGTATGGGGGGACCCTACAATGAGCAGTTCTTC. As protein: CASSMGGPYNEQFF.

The CDR3: CASSRVPGQGLYEQYV. CDR3 DNA: TGTGCCAGCAGCCGAGTACCGGGACAGGGGTTATACGAGCAGTACGTC. The chain employs TRBV27 and TRBJ2-7; 10 nucleotides line up with TRBD1. The CDR3 length is 16 residues. From germline, CDR1 is MNHEY and CDR2 SMNVEV (reference sequence). V dropped 6 bases and J dropped 4; count of bases not matched to a gene: 12.